These T cell receptor beta chains were read from a single sample in a study of blood T cell repertoires in COVID-19. The table came from immunoSEQ multiplex PCR; TCRdb's copy has only in-frame clones and leaves some out. The sample records about 350,000 clones, roughly 87% being singletons. Sequencing was carried out using PBMCs or T cells enriched from blood (not recorded which). The receptor set was obtained from a woman aged 30 to 39 who had recovered from COVID-19. Each CDR3 is given with its conserved first and last residue. The order of the fields is V gene, CDR3 protein.

v_gene: TRBV19
CDR3aa: CASSTGVEQYF

v_gene: TRBV2
CDR3aa: CASSEDRGLEQYF

v_gene: TRBV18
CDR3aa: CASSPGTGRGSYEQYF

v_gene: TRBV11-2
CDR3aa: CASSPAAGGTEAFF

v_gene: TRBV5-1
CDR3aa: CASSYGPGTDNSYEQYF

v_gene: TRBV5-1
CDR3aa: CASSPGVEGEKLFF

v_gene: TRBV7-9
CDR3aa: CASSLEGAFGNTIYF

v_gene: TRBV9
CDR3aa: CASSAWAGITGELFF

v_gene: TRBV27
CDR3aa: CASSLGAGFNYGYTF

v_gene: TRBV30
CDR3aa: CASAGPDFYGYTF

v_gene: TRBV10-3
CDR3aa: CAVGGQGATDTQYF

v_gene: TRBV27
CDR3aa: CASSPLGLAARGGSFVANF

v_gene: TRBV28
CDR3aa: CATDGYTF

v_gene: TRBV5-1
CDR3aa: CASSPDRVTDTQYF

v_gene: TRBV7-2
CDR3aa: CASSPGEPYEQYF

v_gene: TRBV29-1
CDR3aa: CSVETHSETQYF

v_gene: TRBV5-6
CDR3aa: CASSLGQGNNSPLHF

v_gene: TRBV4-2
CDR3aa: CASSSGQNTGELFF

v_gene: TRBV7-2
CDR3aa: CASSREVAGARSYEQYF

v_gene: TRBV25-1
CDR3aa: CASRDRTANYGYTF

v_gene: TRBV5-4
CDR3aa: CASSLAPVYNSPLHF

v_gene: TRBV7-9
CDR3aa: CASSSDRVITEAFF